This T cell receptor beta chain is drawn from a study of T cell responses to AZD1222 COVID-19 vaccine. Whole-study results and caveats: Females outnumbered males among donors, who were mostly white British; clonal diversity was possibly underestimated.

The table came from immunoSEQ multiplex PCR; TCRdb's copy has only in-frame clones and leaves some out. This sample has some 120,000 clones, with just over 85% found just once. Comment on this clone: Its antigen is unidentified.

V lost 0 bases and J 2 bases, leaving 11 bases between the germline ends. The CDR3 length is 15 residues. Germline lookup yields CDR1 LNHDA and CDR2 SQIVND (reference sequence). This TCR was sampled from an adult in good health. Sequenced here: peripheral blood, sampled on day 0 of AZD1222 vaccination. The gene calls are TRBV19 and TRBJ2-7; tentatively, D is TRBD2 (5 bases). CDR3 sequence: CASSIDSKGAYEQYF. As DNA, the CDR3 is TGTGCCAGTAGTATAGATTCAAAGGGAGCCTACGAGCAGTACTTC.